Presented here are 24 T cell receptor beta chains from one specimen sequenced in a study of blood T cell repertoires in COVID-19. Using immunoSEQ multiplex PCR, the repertoire was profiled, and TCRdb retains in-frame clones only, with some absent. Of about 190,000 clones listed, approximately 91% are singletons. The source material was peripheral blood. Receptors were obtained from a man between 25 and 39 years old with acute or convalescent COVID-19.

The V and J genes are TRBV30 and TRBJ1-6; 9 bases are a match to TRBD1. CDR1 is GTSNPN, CDR2 SVGIG, per germline (reference sequence). After removal of 5 bases from V and 7 bases from J, the junction contained 3 bases not matched to a gene. This CDR3 is built from 13 residues. The CDR3 DNA sequence: TGTGCCTGGGGGGGACAGGGAAATTCACCCCTCCACTTT. It specifies CAWGGQGNSPLHF.

V is TRBV6-5 and J is TRBJ2-1; D unresolved. V lost 5 bases, J lost 6 bases, and 11 bases lay in between. CDR1 and CDR2 from the germline V gene are MNHEY and SVGAGI. CDR3 length equals 13 residues. The CDR3 sequence: CASSPHEPNEQFF. CDR3 nucleotide sequence: TGTGCCAGCAGTCCCCACGAGCCCAATGAGCAGTTCTTC.

The J gene is TRBJ2-6, the V gene TRBV7-2; D is unclear. Germline assignment: CDR1 SGHTA and CDR2 FQGNSA. The V end was cut by 5 bases, the J end by 4 bases, with 18 bases between. There are 17 residues in the CDR3. The CDR3 DNA follows: TGTGCCAGCAGCGGAAGAGGAGCCCTCTCCGGGGCCAACGTCCTGACTTTC. Protein sequence: CASSGRGALSGANVLTF.

This clone was recorded only once. The V call is TRBV18, the J call TRBJ2-2, with D perhaps matching TRBD1 (6 bases). This CDR3 has 16 residues. Germline CDR1 and CDR2: KGHSH and LQKENI. Trimming took off 0 bases at V and 6 bases at J, with 14 bases between the two ends. This CDR3 reads CASSPPVAGVAGELFF. The CDR3 bases are TGTGCCAGCTCACCACCGGTGGCAGGGGTGGCCGGGGAGCTGTTTTTT. Using reference TRBV18 and TRBJ2-2 for the parts outside the CDR3, the full variable domain is NAGVMQNPRHLVRRRGQEARLRCSPMKGHSHVYWYRQLPEEGLKFMVYLQKENIIDESGMPKERFSAEFPKEGPSILRIQQVVRGDSAAYFCASSPPVAGVAGELFFGEGSRLTVL.

In its sample, this clone was seen once. This chain links TRBV6-5 with TRBJ1-2; a possible D gene is TRBD1 (5 bases). The CDR3 covers 14 residues. V gave up 10 bases and J gave up 5 bases, with 20 bases separating them. Per the germline V gene, CDR1 is MNHEY and CDR2 is SVGAGI. Here the CDR3 reads CATNPNTGSYGYTF. CDR3 DNA sequence: TGTGCCACCAACCCCAACACAGGATCTTATGGCTACACCTTC.

V usage is TRBV5-1 and J usage is TRBJ2-3; 8 nucleotides line up with TRBD2. The V and J ends lost 4 bases and 0 bases, in that order; junction bases with no gene match: 13. The germline CDR1 and CDR2 sequences are SGHRS and YFSETQ. The CDR3 runs to 18 residues. CDR3 sequence: CASSMGLGISTSTDTQYF. The CDR3 nucleotides are TGCGCCAGCAGCATGGGACTAGGAATCTCTACTAGCACAGATACGCAGTATTTT. The complete variable domain, with remaining parts taken from reference TRBV5-1 and TRBJ2-3, reads KAGVTQTPRYLIKTRGQQVTLSCSPISGHRSVSWYQQTPGQGLQFLFEYFSETQRNKGNFPGRFSGRQFSNSRSEMNVSTLELGDSALYLCASSMGLGISTSTDTQYFGPGTRLTVL.

The chain is built from TRBV7-2 and TRBJ1-1; TRBD1 might be the D (6 bases). V was cut by 7 bases and J by 4 bases, with 19 bases left in between. The CDR3 sequence is 15 residues long. The germline V gene has CDR1 SGHTA and CDR2 FQGNSA. The CDR3 sequence is CASTQFGGSLTEAFF. The CDR3 nucleotides are TGTGCCAGCACCCAATTTGGGGGCAGCCTCACTGAAGCTTTCTTT.

The chain couples TRBV28 to TRBJ1-2, with TRBD1 as a possible D gene (6 bases). The germline V gene encodes CDR1 MDHEN and CDR2 SYDVKM. V was pared by 7 bases and J by 4 bases, with 19 bases between. The CDR3 covers 15 residues. The CDR3 region has the DNA TGTGCCAGCACCTCGGGGGGGCTCCTAGCCTATGGCTACACCTTC. This gives the protein CASTSGGLLAYGYTF.

The chain combines TRBV5-1 with TRBJ1-5; D call uncertain. Germline V gene sequence: CDR1 SGHRS, CDR2 YFSETQ. The V gene lost 2 bases and the J gene lost 5 bases, with 8 bases spanning the gap. The CDR3 loop spans 13 amino acids. In DNA, the CDR3 is TGCGCCAGCAGCTTCGACATACATCAGCCCCAGCATTTT. This translates into CASSFDIHQPQHF.

This clone was found once. The chain combines TRBV12-5 with TRBJ2-2; 7 positions agree with TRBD2. The CDR3 runs to 14 residues. The germline V gene has CDR1 LGHNT and CDR2 FRNRAP. V gave up 6 bases and J gave up 5 bases; unmatched junction bases: 6. In DNA form, the CDR3 reads TGTGCTAGTGGCTCCCGGGAGGCGACCGGGGAGCTGTTTTTT. The encoded protein is CASGSREATGELFF.

The rearrangement links TRBV28 to TRBJ1-6; D is perhaps TRBD1 (5 bases). The V end was cut by 6 bases, the J end by 4 bases, with 13 bases between. CDR3 length equals 15 residues. Germline V lookup: CDR1 MDHEN, CDR2 SYDVKM. CDR3 DNA sequence: TGTGCCAGCAGGGGGGGATCAAATTATAATTCACCCCTCCACTTT. As protein: CASRGGSNYNSPLHF.

CDR3 loop: CASSLEQGWGYTF. The DNA for the CDR3 is TGTGCCAGCAGCTTAGAACAGGGCTGGGGCTACACCTTC. The gene calls are TRBV11-2 and TRBJ1-2, with D perhaps matching TRBD1 (6 bases). Germline-derived CDR1 and CDR2 are SGHAT and FQNNGV. The CDR3 is 13 amino acids. V was cut by 0 bases and J by 8 bases, with 10 bases left in between.

The chain couples TRBV5-1 to TRBJ1-2; weak D call: TRBD1 (5 bases). Trimming took 0 bases from V and 6 from J, leaving 6 bases between them. The CDR3 runs to 12 residues. The V gene's germline CDR1 is SGHRS and CDR2 YFSETQ. The DNA for the CDR3 is TGCGCCAGCAGCTTGGAAGGGGATGGCTACACCTTC. It encodes CASSLEGDGYTF.

The chain links TRBV4-1 to TRBJ1-1; 12 bases map to TRBD1. V lost 7 bases, J lost 0 bases, and 6 bases stayed unmatched. The CDR3 spans 16 residues. Germline values: CDR1 MGHRA, CDR2 YSYEKL. CDR3: CASKPGTGGVNTEAFF. CDR3 coding DNA: TGCGCCAGCAAGCCCGGGACAGGGGGCGTGAACACTGAAGCTTTCTTT.

V usage is TRBV28 and J usage is TRBJ2-1, with 8 bases aligning to TRBD1. CDR1 and CDR2 from the germline V gene are MDHEN and SYDVKM. The CDR3 runs to 15 residues. J gave up 3 bases and V 1 base, and 2 bases lay outside the gene matches. The chain's CDR3 is CASSLSTGGYNEQFF. The CDR3 DNA is TGTGCCAGCAGTTTATCAACAGGGGGCTACAATGAGCAGTTCTTC. Looking up the rest from reference TRBV28 and TRBJ2-1 gives the full variable domain: DVKVTQSSRYLVKRTGEKVFLECVQDMDHENMFWYRQDPGLGLRLIYFSYDVKMKEKGDIPEGYSVSREKKERFSLILESASTNQTSMYLCASSLSTGGYNEQFFGPGTRLTVL.

The rearrangement links TRBV28 to TRBJ2-1; 11 nucleotides align to TRBD2. The V gene's germline CDR1 is MDHEN and CDR2 SYDVKM. The CDR3 consists of 13 residues. V was pared by 5 bases and J by 15 bases, with 9 bases of the junction left unmatched. The CDR3 protein is CASSIIAGGPRFF. The CDR3 nucleotides read TGTGCCAGCAGTATTATAGCGGGAGGGCCTAGGTTCTTC.

For this clone: An end of the junction does not agree with germline; a read error may underlie this. The chain uses TRBV7-7 and TRBJ2-2, with TRBD1 matching 9 bases. The CDR3 loop spans 14 amino acids. Germline V gene lookup returns CDR1 SSHAT and CDR2 FNYEAQ (reference sequence). CDR3 sequence reads: CASSHDRGSGELFF. The DNA for the CDR3 is TGTGCTAGCAGCCACGACAGGGGGTCCGGGGAGCTGTTTTTT. Together with reference TRBV7-7 and TRBJ2-2, the CDR3 gives the full variable domain: GAGVSQSPRYKVTKRGQDVTLRCDPISSHATLYWYQQALGQGPEFLTYFNYEAQPDKSGLPSDRFSAERPEGSISTLTIQRTEQRDSAMYRCASSHDRGSGELFFGEGSRLTVL.

The rearrangement uses TRBV5-6 and TRBJ2-2, with 8 bases that match TRBD1. CDR3 size: 15 residues. Per the germline V gene, CDR1 is SGHDT and CDR2 is YYEEEE. V shed 3 bases, J shed 1 base, and the junction held 2 bases outside the gene matches. The CDR3 reads CASSWTGLNTGELFF. CDR3 in DNA: TGTGCCAGCAGCTGGACAGGGCTGAACACCGGGGAGCTGTTTTTT.

V gene TRBV5-4 combines with J gene TRBJ2-3, with 9 bases fitting TRBD1. J was trimmed by 3 bases and V by 2 bases; bases with no gene match: 1. CDR3 length equals 14 residues. The germline CDR1 and CDR2 sequences are SGHNT and YYREEE (reference sequence). CDR3 residues: CASSLDRGTDTQYF. CDR3 coding DNA: TGTGCCAGCAGCTTAGACAGGGGGACAGATACGCAGTATTTT.

The chain couples TRBV7-9 to TRBJ1-2; perhaps TRBD1 as D (6 bases). V was shortened by 5 bases and J by 3 bases, with 10 bases between the two germline ends. Per the germline V gene, CDR1 is SEHNR and CDR2 is FQNEAQ (reference sequence). There are 13 residues in the CDR3. The CDR3 protein is CASSPRQDYGYTF. In DNA, the CDR3 is TGTGCCAGCAGCCCCAGACAGGACTATGGCTACACCTTC.

The CDR3 DNA sequence: TGTGCCAGCACCCACCAGCAGGGTAGCCAGCCCCAGCATTTT. Encoded protein: CASTHQQGSQPQHF. The V gene is TRBV28, the J gene TRBJ1-5, with a weak D call TRBD1 (5 bases). Germline values: CDR1 MDHEN, CDR2 SYDVKM. Trimming removed 7 bases from V and 7 bases from J, with 17 bases in between. The CDR3 is 14 residues long.

This clone occurred a few times. The chain's CDR3 is CASSLQGRAGELFF. CDR3 in DNA: TGTGCCAGCAGTTTACAGGGGAGAGCCGGGGAGCTGTTTTTT. This rearrangement joins TRBV2 to TRBJ2-2, with 7 positions matching TRBD1. Germline CDR1 and CDR2: SNHLY and FYNNEI. This CDR3 contains 14 residues. After removal of 5 bases from V and 6 bases from J, the junction contained 6 bases not matched to a gene.

This chain uses TRBV5-1 with TRBJ1-1, with D tentatively TRBD1 (5 bases). Germline loops: CDR1 SGHRS, CDR2 YFSETQ. CDR3 length: 13 amino acids. V was shortened by 4 bases and J by 11 bases, with 18 bases between the two germline ends. The CDR3, as DNA: TGCGCCAGCAGCGGAGGACCGGGACTACGGGCTTTCTTT. Encoded protein: CASSGGPGLRAFF.

The genes are TRBV7-9 and TRBJ2-3, with 9 nucleotides matching TRBD2. This CDR3 is 15 amino acids long. Germline assignment: CDR1 SEHNR and CDR2 FQNEAQ (reference sequence). After removal of 7 bases from V and 2 bases from J, the junction contained 7 bases not matched to a gene. CDR3 residues: CASKSGGGDTDTQYF. The CDR3 bases are TGTGCCAGCAAATCCGGCGGGGGGGACACAGATACGCAGTATTTT. Variable domain in full (rest from reference TRBV7-9 and TRBJ2-3): DTGVSQNPRHKITKRGQNVTFRCDPISEHNRLYWYRQTLGQGPEFLTYFQNEAQLEKSRLLSDRFSAERPKGSFSTLEIQRTEQGDSAMYLCASKSGGGDTDTQYFGPGTRLTVL.